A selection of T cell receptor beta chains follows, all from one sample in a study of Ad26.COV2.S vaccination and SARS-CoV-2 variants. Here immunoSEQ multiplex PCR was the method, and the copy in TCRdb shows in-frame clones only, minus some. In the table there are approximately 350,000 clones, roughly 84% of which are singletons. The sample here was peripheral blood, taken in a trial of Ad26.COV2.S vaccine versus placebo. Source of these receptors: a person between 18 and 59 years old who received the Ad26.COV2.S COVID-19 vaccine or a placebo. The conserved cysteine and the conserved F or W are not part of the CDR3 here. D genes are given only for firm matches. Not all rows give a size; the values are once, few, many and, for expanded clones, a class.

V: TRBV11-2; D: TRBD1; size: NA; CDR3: ASSLRTGENTEAF
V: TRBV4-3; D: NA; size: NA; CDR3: ASSPSSYETQY
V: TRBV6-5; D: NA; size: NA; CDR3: ASSYSTLPPNSPLH
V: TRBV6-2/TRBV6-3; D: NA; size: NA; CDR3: ASSYALLLSSYEQY
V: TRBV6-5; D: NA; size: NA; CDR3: ASSYSTGIYGYT
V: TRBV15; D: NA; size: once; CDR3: ATSRGRSNEKLF
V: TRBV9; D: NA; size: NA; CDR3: ASSAGQLSSYEQY
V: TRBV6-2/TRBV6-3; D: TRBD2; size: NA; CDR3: ASSQAGGPGELF
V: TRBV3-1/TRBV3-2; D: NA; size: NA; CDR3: ASSQERGTEAF
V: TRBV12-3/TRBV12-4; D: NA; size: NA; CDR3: ASTEVQGEAF
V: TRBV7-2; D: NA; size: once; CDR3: ASTLRAGANEKLF
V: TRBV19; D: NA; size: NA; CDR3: ASSPLSNQPQH
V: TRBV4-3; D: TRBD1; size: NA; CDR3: ASSQDSGQGANIQY
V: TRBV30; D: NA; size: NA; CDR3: AWSPVGTYYGYT
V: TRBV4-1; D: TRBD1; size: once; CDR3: ASSQETGVYNEQF
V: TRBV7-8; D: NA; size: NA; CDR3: ASSLRLSRYGYT
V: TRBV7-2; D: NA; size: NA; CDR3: ASSLWQGANYGYT
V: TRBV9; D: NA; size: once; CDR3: ASSVMGWTRTDTQY
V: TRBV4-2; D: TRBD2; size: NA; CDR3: ASSQDPAGVIDTQY
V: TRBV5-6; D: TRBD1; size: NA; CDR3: ASSPGTGSYEQY
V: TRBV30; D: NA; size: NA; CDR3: AWRKTQGPQH
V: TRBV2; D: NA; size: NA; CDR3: ASSVPGVGYT
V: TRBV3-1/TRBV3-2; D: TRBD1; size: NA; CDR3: ASSQDGLQGREAF
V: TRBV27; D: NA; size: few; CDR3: ASSYRDGNYGYT
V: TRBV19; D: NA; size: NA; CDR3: ASSILGVNTEAF
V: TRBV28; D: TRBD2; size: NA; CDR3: ASYRPPRTSEKSTDTQY
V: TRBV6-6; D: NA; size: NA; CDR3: ASSLRDGGAF
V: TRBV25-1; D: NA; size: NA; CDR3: ASRMGGGYT
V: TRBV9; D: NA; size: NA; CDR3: ASSVDSNYGYT
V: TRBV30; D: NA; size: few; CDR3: AWSGPYEQY
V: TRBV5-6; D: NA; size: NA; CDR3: ASSLEVRQAGEGNTIY
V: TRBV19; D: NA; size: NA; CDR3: ASGRGTGLIGPQH
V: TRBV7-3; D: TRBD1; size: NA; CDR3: ASSPGQGYGYT
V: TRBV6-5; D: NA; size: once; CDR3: ASSWTENYGYT
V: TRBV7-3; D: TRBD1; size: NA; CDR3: ASSSNRGSGANVLT
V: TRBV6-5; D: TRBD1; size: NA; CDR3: ASRYPGQGADEQY
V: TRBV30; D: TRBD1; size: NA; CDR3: AWKGTVNNEQF